The rows below give T cell receptor beta chains drawn from one sample of a study of T cell repertoires in cytomegalovirus infection. No antigen has been assigned to these receptors. TCRdb ran MiXCR on the reads and lists one entry per CDR3 protein. The repertoire holds 50,000 to 65,000 distinct CDR3 sequences, with over 15% as singletons. The specimen was CD8+ T cells from cultured PBMCs, collected from culture after CMV antigen stimulation. The receptors here all came from a human donor in good health (CMV status not recorded). Some clones in this sample may be carry-over from other donors' samples. The conserved cysteine and the conserved F or W are not part of the CDR3 here.

v_gene	j_gene	len	CDR3aa
TRBV5-6	TRBJ2-5	14	ASSLRTSGYQETQY
TRBV4-2	TRBJ1-2	15	ASSQGQGAVANYGYT
TRBV19	TRBJ1-4	13	ASSTRALTREKLF
TRBV7-6	TRBJ2-7	13	ASSFGQGVFYEQY
TRBV7-2	TRBJ2-3	17	ASSRTTGMENAILDTQY
TRBV7-2	TRBJ2-7	13	ASSLRPTGGAEQY
TRBV7-8	TRBJ2-5	13	ASSFISGGQETQY
TRBV7-6	TRBJ2-3	12	ASSSRDYTDTQY
TRBV7-3	TRBJ2-1	13	ASSPRESSYNEQF
TRBV24-1	TRBJ2-1	13	ATSDLRDGYNEQF
TRBV28	TRBJ1-5	13	ASIPGGGPNQPQH
TRBV6-6	TRBJ2-7	13	ASSSPGTDPYEQY
TRBV11-3	TRBJ2-7	11	ASSRGGQYEQY
TRBV5-4	TRBJ2-2	9	ASSPTGELF
TRBV7-2	TRBJ2-7	9	ASSSAYEQY
TRBV7-2	TRBJ2-7	14	ASSLEPSGRGYEQY
TRBV4-3	TRBJ2-2	15	ASSQGFWQGSSGELF
TRBV7-2	TRBJ2-1	14	ASSLNSGISYNEQF
TRBV30	TRBJ1-1	10	AWSQGELEAF
TRBV7-8	TRBJ2-1	12	ASSPPIGDNEQF
TRBV12-3/TRBV12-4	TRBJ1-2	14	ASSFSRVREPYGYT
TRBV4-2	TRBJ1-5	13	ASSQVQGSNQPQH
TRBV29-1	TRBJ1-1	12	SARWVKGDTEAF
TRBV12-3/TRBV12-4	TRBJ1-5	12	ASSLWQGYQPQH
TRBV7-9	TRBJ2-7	11	ASSGRGLDEQY
TRBV10-3	TRBJ2-7	12	AISEGRSLDEQY
TRBV29-1	TRBJ2-3	13	SVTLGGTYTDTQY
TRBV27	TRBJ1-2	11	ASRGGRWYGYT
TRBV7-2	TRBJ2-7	14	ASSLGGNRGVGEQY
TRBV5-6	TRBJ2-7	11	ASRDASSYEQY
TRBV12-3/TRBV12-4	TRBJ2-4	11	ASSQGTKNIQY
TRBV7-9	TRBJ2-2	13	ASSLSPGNTGELF
TRBV7-2	TRBJ1-2	13	ASKRLDRANYGYT
TRBV7-9	TRBJ2-1	14	ASSHRRGQGNNEQF
TRBV27	TRBJ2-1	12	ASSLTETYNEQF
TRBV27	TRBJ1-6	14	ASGIWGSSYNSPLH
TRBV20-1	TRBJ2-5	11	SALERGQETQY
TRBV12-3/TRBV12-4	TRBJ1-1	13	ASTGRRAGDTEAF
TRBV7-9	TRBJ2-3	13	ASSLGDRATDTQY
TRBV7-6	TRBJ2-1	14	ASSLSGTVTYNEQF
TRBV6-2/TRBV6-3	TRBJ2-1	14	ASSSPLTGGHNEQF
TRBV7-2	TRBJ2-7	16	ASSLAPGVGVGAYEQY
TRBV7-9	TRBJ2-1	12	ASSPGSVYNEQF
TRBV7-9	TRBJ2-3	13	ASSLTRGPTDTQY
TRBV7-9	TRBJ2-7	11	ASSMGLTYEQY
TRBV11-2	TRBJ2-1	11	ASSLDAPSEQF
TRBV7-2	TRBJ2-7	14	VSSFSNGSPLYEQY
TRBV7-9	TRBJ2-7	11	ASSSPSSYEQY
TRBV15	TRBJ1-4	10	ATSKSGEKLF
TRBV28	TRBJ1-1	11	ASSFSLNTEAF
TRBV12-3/TRBV12-4	TRBJ2-1	14	ASSSPGTPSRNEQF
TRBV6-2/TRBV6-3	TRBJ1-5	16	ASSYPILRDRDYQPQH
TRBV4-2	TRBJ2-7	11	ASSRGTTYEQY